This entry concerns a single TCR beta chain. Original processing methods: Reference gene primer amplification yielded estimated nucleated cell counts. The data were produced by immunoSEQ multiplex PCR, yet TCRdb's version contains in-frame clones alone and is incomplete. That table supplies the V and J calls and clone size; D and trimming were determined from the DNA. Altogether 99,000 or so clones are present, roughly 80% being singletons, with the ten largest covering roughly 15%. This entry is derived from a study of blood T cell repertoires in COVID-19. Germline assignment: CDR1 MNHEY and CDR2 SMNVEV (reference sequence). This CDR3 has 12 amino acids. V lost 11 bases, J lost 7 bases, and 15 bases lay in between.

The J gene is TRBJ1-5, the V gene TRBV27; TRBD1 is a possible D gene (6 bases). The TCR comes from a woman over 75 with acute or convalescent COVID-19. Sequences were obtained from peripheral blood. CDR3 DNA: TGTGCCGTCGGGGGGCTCGGGCAGCCCCAGCATTTT. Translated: CAVGGLGQPQHF.